The following is a T cell receptor (beta chain) sequence with its context. These data are taken from a study of blood T cell repertoires in COVID-19. About the research overall: The analysed material was cDNA or gDNA that came from T cells, B-cell-depleted T cells, or PBMCs.

CDR3 length: 17 residues. From germline, CDR1 is SGHAT and CDR2 FQNNGV. The V and J ends lost 4 bases and 2 bases, in that order; junction bases with no gene match: 6. In the authors' methods: Cell counts per sample came from amplifying reference gene primers. Libraries were prepared by immunoSEQ multiplex PCR; TCRdb keeps only in-frame clonotypes and omits some of them. The DNA was the basis for D and trimming; V, J and clone size are from that table. The repertoire holds over 250,000 clones, nearly 90% seen once, with under 2.5% in the top ten. In assigning cohorts, the study relied on participant-reported clinical history. All recovered Cohort 3 donors got two negative PCRs, got clearance, or saw symptom resolution.

The chain recombines TRBV11-2 with TRBJ2-1; 12 bases align to TRBD2. Sequencing was carried out using PBMCs or T cells enriched from blood (not recorded which). This clonotype originated in an older woman who had recovered from COVID-19. For the CDR3, the DNA is TGTGCCAGCAGCTCCCAGACTAGCGGGAGACCCTACAATGAGCAGTTCTTC. It encodes CASSSQTSGRPYNEQFF.